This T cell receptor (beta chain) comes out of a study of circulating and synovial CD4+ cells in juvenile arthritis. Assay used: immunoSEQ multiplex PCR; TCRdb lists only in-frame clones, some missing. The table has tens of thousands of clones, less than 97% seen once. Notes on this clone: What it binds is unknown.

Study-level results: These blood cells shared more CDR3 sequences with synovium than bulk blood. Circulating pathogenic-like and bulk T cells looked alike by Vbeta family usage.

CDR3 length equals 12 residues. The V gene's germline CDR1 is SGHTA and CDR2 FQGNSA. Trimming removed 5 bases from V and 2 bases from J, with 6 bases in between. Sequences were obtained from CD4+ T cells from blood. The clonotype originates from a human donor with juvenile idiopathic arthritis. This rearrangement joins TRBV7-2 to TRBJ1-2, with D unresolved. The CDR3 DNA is TGTGCCAGCAGCCCCCAGAACTATGGCTACACCTTC. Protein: CASSPQNYGYTF.